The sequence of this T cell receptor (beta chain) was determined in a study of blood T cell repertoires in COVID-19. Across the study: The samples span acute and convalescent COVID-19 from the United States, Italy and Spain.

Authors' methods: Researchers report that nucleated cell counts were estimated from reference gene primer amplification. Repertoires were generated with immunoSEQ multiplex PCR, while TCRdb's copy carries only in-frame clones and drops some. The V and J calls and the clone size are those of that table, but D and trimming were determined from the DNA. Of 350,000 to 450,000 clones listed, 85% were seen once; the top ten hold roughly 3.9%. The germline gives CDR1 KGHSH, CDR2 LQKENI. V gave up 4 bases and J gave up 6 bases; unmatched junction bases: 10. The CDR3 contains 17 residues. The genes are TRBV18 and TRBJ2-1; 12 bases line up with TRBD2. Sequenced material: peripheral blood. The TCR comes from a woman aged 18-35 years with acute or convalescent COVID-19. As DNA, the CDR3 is TGTGCCAGCTCACAGTACCGGACTAGCGGGATAAGCAATGAGCAGTTCTTC. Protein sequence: CASSQYRTSGISNEQFF.